Each of the 13 T cell receptor beta chains below was sequenced from the same sample in a study of blood T cell repertoires in COVID-19 (dated by TCRdb to about 2020). Library preparation used the immunoSEQ multiplex PCR assay. TCRdb limited this immuneACCESS table to in-frame rearrangements with V and J called. A share of clones is missing; checked studies link under half to unresolved V genes, and the rest is unexplained. The sample contains over 120,000 clones, about four fifths of them found a single time. Approximately 9.1% of the sample goes to the ten largest clones. The sample was PBMCs or T cells enriched from blood (not recorded which). The receptors come from a man in his fifties who had recovered from COVID-19.

The chain links TRBV5-1 to TRBJ2-7; 9 nucleotides agree with TRBD2. The germline V gene encodes CDR1 SGHRS and CDR2 YFSETQ. CDR3 length: 15 amino acids. V lost 4 bases to trimming and J lost 1 base; unmatched junction nucleotides: 6. The CDR3: CASSALAGESYEQYF. CDR3 in DNA: TGCGCCAGCAGCGCTTTAGCGGGGGAGTCCTACGAGCAGTACTTC.

The chain joins TRBV9 to TRBJ1-1, with D possibly TRBD1 on 5 matching bases. The germline V and J ends were trimmed by 0 bases and 4 bases, with 13 bases remaining between them. This CDR3 contains 15 residues. The germline V gene has CDR1 SGDLS and CDR2 YYNGEE. The CDR3 loop reads CASSVDPGRGTEAFF. CDR3 in DNA: TGTGCCAGCAGCGTAGATCCGGGGCGGGGCACTGAAGCTTTCTTT.

The genes are TRBV10-2 and TRBJ2-5; D is undetermined. Trimming removed 8 bases at V and 1 base at J, with 5 bases between. The CDR3 spans 11 residues. Germline CDR1 is WSHSY and CDR2 is SAAADI. As DNA, the CDR3 is TGCGCCAGCCGTCGCCAAGAGACCCAGTACTTC. Translating it yields CASRRQETQYF.

The V and J genes are TRBV6-2 or TRBV6-3 and TRBJ2-1; 11 positions match TRBD2. The CDR3 sequence is 17 residues long. V gave up 0 bases and J gave up 3 bases; unmatched junction bases: 4. CDR1 is MNHEY, CDR2 SVGEGT, per germline. The CDR3 DNA follows: TGTGCCAGCAGTTACTCCCCGACTAGCGGGGACTACAATGAGCAGTTCTTC. Translated, it gives CASSYSPTSGDYNEQFF.

The chain recombines TRBV7-9 with TRBJ2-7; 10 bases agree with TRBD1. There are 16 residues in the CDR3. J lost 2 bases, V lost 5 bases, and 9 bases had no gene match. Germline values: CDR1 SEHNR, CDR2 FQNEAQ (reference sequence). As DNA, the CDR3 is TGTGCCAGCAGCCCCCGGACAGGGGGGATGGCCTACGAGCAGTACTTC. Protein: CASSPRTGGMAYEQYF.

The genes are TRBV11-1 and TRBJ1-5, with 9 bases identical to TRBD1. CDR1 and CDR2 (germline): SGHAT, FQDESV (reference sequence). The CDR3 has 15 amino acids. The J segment lost 4 bases and the V segment lost 1 base, leaving 2 bases of the junction unmatched. CDR3: CASSLDRGPNQPQHF. For the CDR3, the DNA is TGTGCCAGCAGCTTAGACAGGGGGCCAAATCAGCCCCAGCATTTT.

The chain carries TRBV5-4 and TRBJ2-4; the match to TRBD2 covers 11 bases. The CDR3 totals 19 residues. Germline V gene sequence: CDR1 SGHNT, CDR2 YYREEE (reference sequence). With V trimmed by 0 bases and J by 0 bases, 8 bases remained unmatched. CDR3 in DNA: TGTGCCAGCAGCTTGGCCCCTAGCGGGGGGACCGTAGCCAAAAACATTCAGTACTTC. Protein: CASSLAPSGGTVAKNIQYF.

The chain recombines TRBV5-1 with TRBJ1-5, with 7 nucleotides matching TRBD1. This CDR3 contains 15 residues. Trimming at V came to 0 bases and at J to 4 bases, leaving 4 bases not matched to a gene. Germline V gene lookup returns CDR1 SGHRS and CDR2 YFSETQ. The CDR3 region is CASSLGGTANQPQHF. The DNA of the CDR3 is TGCGCCAGCAGCTTGGGCGGGACAGCGAATCAGCCCCAGCATTTT.

The sample holds one count of this clone. The chain couples TRBV27 to TRBJ1-5; D is uncertain. CDR3 length equals 13 residues. V dropped 5 bases and J dropped 2 bases, with 7 bases sitting between them. Germline CDR1 MNHEY, CDR2 SMNVEV (reference sequence). CDR3 residues: CASSDWGNQPQHF. In nucleotides, the CDR3 is TGTGCCAGCAGTGACTGGGGCAATCAGCCCCAGCATTTT.

The rearrangement links TRBV7-6 to TRBJ2-5, with D tentatively TRBD2 (5 bases). This CDR3 is 15 amino acids long. V was cut by 4 bases and J by 3 bases, with 15 bases left in between. CDR1 SGHVS and CDR2 FNYEAQ come from the germline V gene. The CDR3 DNA reads TGTGCCAGCAGCTCGTCGGGGTGGGCCGAAGAGACCCAGTACTTC. Its protein is CASSSSGWAEETQYF.

The chain employs TRBV19 and TRBJ1-1; TRBD1 might be the D (5 bases). CDR1 LNHDA and CDR2 SQIVND come from the germline V gene (reference sequence). This CDR3 comprises 15 residues. Deletions cut 5 bases from V and 2 bases from J, with 15 bases between. CDR3 nucleotides: TGTGCCAGTAGTCCCAGACAGATTTATAACACTGAAGCTTTCTTT. Its translation is CASSPRQIYNTEAFF.

The chain employs TRBV9 and TRBJ1-5, with 8 bases fitting TRBD1. The CDR3 consists of 14 residues. Losses at the gene ends were 3 bases for V and 7 bases for J; bases not matched to a gene: 6. Per the germline V gene, CDR1 is SGDLS and CDR2 is YYNGEE. The CDR3 loop is CASSAGTGNQPQHF. The CDR3 DNA reads TGTGCCAGCAGCGCCGGGACAGGTAACCAGCCCCAGCATTTT.

J is TRBJ2-7 and V is TRBV21-1; the D call TRBD2 from the table was never checked on the DNA. TRBV21-1 is noted as a pseudogene. CDR3 length equals 15 residues. The CDR3 sequence is CASTPWGGRTYEQYF. The CDR3 bases are TGTGCCAGCACTCCCTGGGGGGGACGGACCTACGAGCAGTACTTC.